Below are 27 T cell receptor beta chains sequenced from a single sample in a study of blood T cell repertoires in COVID-19. Libraries were prepared by immunoSEQ multiplex PCR; TCRdb keeps only in-frame clonotypes and omits some of them. Altogether roughly 33,000 clones are present, 85% being singletons, with the ten largest covering around 13%. The specimen was peripheral blood. Receptor source: a human donor with acute or convalescent COVID-19. The donor label of this sample is uncertain.

The rearrangement joins TRBV19 to TRBJ2-7; D is possibly TRBD2 (6 bases). CDR1 and CDR2 from the germline V gene are LNHDA and SQIVND (reference sequence). The CDR3 loop spans 20 amino acids. Between the trimmed V and J ends, which lost 7 bases and 3 bases, there was a span of 34 bases. This CDR3 is CASTHGGADPPQPTDYEQYF. DNA for the CDR3: TGTGCCAGTACCCATGGAGGGGCCGACCCCCCACAACCGACCGACTACGAGCAGTACTTC.

Here the CDR3 DNA reads TGTGCCAGCAACCTTTTCGGAGAGACCCAGTACTTC. Translating gives CASNLFGETQYF. The chain joins TRBV7-9 to TRBJ2-5, with no clear D. Germline V gives CDR1 SEHNR, CDR2 FQNEAQ (reference sequence). The CDR3 loop spans 12 amino acids. The V end lost 7 bases, the J end lost 4 bases, and 10 bases lay between the germline ends.

This clone was seen only a few times. The J gene is TRBJ2-7, the V gene TRBV6-5; 7 nucleotides match TRBD2. CDR3 length: 16 residues. With 0 bases clipped from V and 3 bases from J, the junction kept 8 bases outside the gene matches. Looked up from germline, CDR1 is MNHEY and CDR2 is SVGAGI. The CDR3 loop is CASSYSGGFSYYEQYF. CDR3 DNA sequence: TGTGCCAGCAGTTACTCGGGGGGGTTCTCCTACTACGAGCAGTACTTC.

The V and J genes are TRBV30 and TRBJ1-2; D unresolved. V was pared by 3 bases and J by 0 bases, with 20 bases between. This CDR3 region has 17 residues. Germline loops: CDR1 GTSNPN, CDR2 SVGIG (reference sequence). CDR3 DNA: TGTGCCTGGAGGGGGAGAACACTAACTGGCTCTAACTATGGCTACACCTTC. This codes for CAWRGRTLTGSNYGYTF.

V usage is TRBV2 and J usage is TRBJ1-2; D perhaps matches TRBD1 (6 bases). CDR3 length: 14 residues. Between the trimmed V and J ends, which lost 5 bases and 1 base, there was a span of 11 bases. The germline gives CDR1 SNHLY, CDR2 FYNNEI. The CDR3 here is CASSRTALNYGYTF. The CDR3 region has the DNA TGTGCCAGCAGTCGGACAGCCCTTAACTATGGCTACACCTTC. The variable domain in full, completed from reference TRBV2 and TRBJ1-2, reads EPEVTQTPSHQVTQMGQEVILRCVPISNHLYFYWYRQILGQKVEFLVSFYNNEISEKSEIFDDQFSVERPDGSNFTLKIRSTKLEDSAMYFCASSRTALNYGYTFGSGTRLTVV.

The chain employs TRBV25-1 and TRBJ1-3; D not resolved. This CDR3 is 13 amino acids long. V was pared by 4 bases and J by 3 bases, with 7 bases between. Germline CDR1 MGHDK, CDR2 SYGVNS. The CDR3 loop reads CASSVGFGNTIYF. The DNA for the CDR3 is TGTGCCAGCAGTGTGGGCTTTGGAAACACCATATATTTT.

This clone occurred a few times. This chain links TRBV7-9 with TRBJ1-2, with D hard to call. Between the trimmed V and J ends, which lost 2 bases and 0 bases, there was a span of 16 bases. This CDR3 has 17 amino acids. CDR1 and CDR2 (germline): SEHNR, FQNEAQ (reference sequence). For the CDR3, the DNA is TGTGCCAGCAGCTTAACATCTCGTGGGCAGTCTAACTATGGCTACACCTTC. This sequence encodes CASSLTSRGQSNYGYTF.

J is TRBJ1-3 and V is TRBV9; no definite D call. The CDR3 length is 12 residues. The V end was cut by 4 bases, the J end by 6 bases, with 8 bases between. The germline V gene encodes CDR1 SGDLS and CDR2 YYNGEE. CDR3 amino acids: CASSMQANTIYF. In nucleotides, the CDR3 is TGTGCCAGCAGCATGCAGGCAAACACCATATATTTT.

In its sample, this clone was seen a few times. Written as DNA, the CDR3 is TGCGCCAGCAGCCAACTGGGACTAGCGGGGGGGCCGCGATACAATGAGCAGTTCTTC. This encodes CASSQLGLAGGPRYNEQFF. The gene calls are TRBV4-1 and TRBJ2-1; 16 bases line up with TRBD2. With V trimmed by 2 bases and J by 4 bases, 8 bases remained unmatched. Germline V CDR1 and CDR2: MGHRA, YSYEKL. The CDR3 spans 19 residues.

This clone showed up just once. V is TRBV5-8 and J is TRBJ2-3; no firm D call. CDR3 length: 13 amino acids. Trimming pared 2 bases from V and 2 bases from J, leaving 6 bases between. Germline values: CDR1 SGHTS, CDR2 YDEGEE. The DNA of the CDR3 is TGTGCCAGCAGCTTAGACACCACAGATACGCAGTATTTT. It translates to CASSLDTTDTQYF.

This chain links TRBV28 with TRBJ1-2; a possible D gene is TRBD1 (6 bases). Per the germline V gene, CDR1 is MDHEN and CDR2 is SYDVKM. The CDR3 runs to 16 residues. V was clipped by 5 bases and J by 5 bases, with 21 bases between them. The CDR3 protein is CASSPGAGATTYGYTF. CDR3 nucleotides: TGTGCCAGCAGTCCGGGGGCGGGGGCGACTACGTATGGCTACACCTTC.

This chain links TRBV24-1 with TRBJ2-3, with TRBD1 identical over 8 bases. CDR1 and CDR2 from the germline V gene are KGHDR and SFDVKD. J lost 3 bases, V lost 5 bases, and 9 bases had no gene match. This CDR3 region has 16 residues. CDR3 residues: CATSGSDRDPTDTQYF. The CDR3 region has the DNA TGTGCCACCAGTGGCTCGGACAGGGACCCTACAGATACGCAGTATTTT.

J is TRBJ1-4 and V is TRBV29-1; 9 bases fit TRBD1. The CDR3 extends over 15 amino acids. With V trimmed by 4 bases and J by 8 bases, 11 bases remained unmatched. In germline, CDR1 is SQVTM, CDR2 ANQGSEA. CDR3 sequence reads: CSVGFLDRGGEKLFF. The CDR3 bases are TGCAGCGTTGGTTTCCTCGACAGGGGGGGAGAAAAACTGTTTTTT.

V is TRBV30 and J is TRBJ2-7, with D possibly being TRBD2 (6 bases). Germline V gene data show CDR1 as GTSNPN and CDR2 as SVGIG (reference sequence). V was shortened by 4 bases and J by 1 base, with 20 bases between the two germline ends. The CDR3 loop spans 16 amino acids. The CDR3 loop is CAWTHGAGSPSYEQYF. CDR3 sequence (DNA): TGTGCCTGGACGCATGGGGCGGGATCGCCTTCCTACGAGCAGTACTTC.

This clone occurred a few times. The chain combines TRBV27 with TRBJ2-1; D not resolved. Germline-derived CDR1 and CDR2 are MNHEY and SMNVEV (reference sequence). The CDR3 runs to 11 residues. Trimming pared 3 bases from V and 8 bases from J, leaving 5 bases between. CDR3 nucleotides: TGTGCCAGCAGTTTCGGTCATGAGCAGTTCTTC. Residues: CASSFGHEQFF.

V is TRBV10-3 and J is TRBJ2-1; 9 bases agree with TRBD2. Germline V gives CDR1 ENHRY, CDR2 SYGVKD. The J segment lost 1 base and the V segment lost 11 bases, leaving 12 bases of the junction unmatched. CDR3 length: 16 residues. CDR3 sequence reads: CASKGASGVSYNEQFF. CDR3 nucleotide sequence: TGTGCCTCCAAAGGGGCTAGCGGGGTTTCCTACAATGAGCAGTTCTTC.

The chain combines TRBV5-1 with TRBJ1-1; 7 bases fit TRBD1. Germline V gives CDR1 SGHRS, CDR2 YFSETQ. V lost 0 bases, J lost 3 bases, and 5 bases stayed unmatched. The CDR3 sequence is 15 residues long. The CDR3 region has the DNA TGCGCCAGCAGCTTGGACCAACAGGGGTACACTGAAGCTTTCTTT. Its translation is CASSLDQQGYTEAFF.

V usage is TRBV10-3 and J usage is TRBJ2-3; maybe TRBD2 (7 bases). The CDR3 totals 17 residues. The germline CDR1 and CDR2 sequences are ENHRY and SYGVKD. V lost 0 bases and J lost 8, with 21 bases in between. CDR3 region: CAISESFGGGEAGTQYF. The CDR3 DNA reads as TGTGCCATCAGTGAGTCTTTTGGCGGGGGCGAGGCTGGTACGCAGTATTTT.

The chain links TRBV15 to TRBJ2-7; TRBD2 might be the D (5 bases). CDR1 and CDR2 from the germline V gene are LNHNV and YYDKDF (reference sequence). The CDR3 totals 15 residues. The V and J ends lost 0 bases and 2 bases respectively, with 11 bases between them. CDR3 in amino acids: CATSREGVGTYEQYF. In nucleotides, the CDR3 is TGTGCCACCAGCAGAGAGGGAGTAGGGACCTACGAGCAGTACTTC. Variable domain in full (rest from reference TRBV15 and TRBJ2-7): DAMVIQNPRYQVTQFGKPVTLSCSQTLNHNVMYWYQQKSSQAPKLLFHYYDKDFNNEADTPDNFQSRRPNTSFCFLDIRSPGLGDTAMYLCATSREGVGTYEQYFGPGTRLTVT.

This chain uses TRBV7-6 with TRBJ1-1; D might be TRBD1 (5 bases). The CDR3 loop spans 17 amino acids. Germline loops: CDR1 SGHVS, CDR2 FNYEAQ. The V end was cut by 0 bases, the J end by 0 bases, with 14 bases between. CDR3 loop: CASSLAGGTVMNTEAFF. DNA for the CDR3: TGTGCCAGCAGCTTAGCCGGGGGAACCGTTATGAACACTGAAGCTTTCTTT.

V and J are TRBV29-1 and TRBJ1-2; D possibly corresponds to TRBD1 (6 bases). This CDR3 is 12 amino acids long. Trimming cost V 3 bases and J 6 bases, with 11 bases left between them. The germline V gene encodes CDR1 SQVTM and CDR2 ANQGSEA. This CDR3 reads CSVEDSRNGYTF. The CDR3 DNA is TGCAGCGTTGAGGACAGCCGAAATGGCTACACCTTC.

The rearrangement joins TRBV19 to TRBJ1-1, with D unclear. Deletions cut 1 base from V and 2 bases from J, with 5 bases between. The CDR3 is 13 amino acids. From germline, CDR1 is LNHDA and CDR2 SQIVND (reference sequence). The CDR3, as DNA: TGTGCCAGTAGTATAGGAGTCAACACTGAAGCTTTCTTT. It encodes CASSIGVNTEAFF.

This clone counts as medium-sized. This sequence joins TRBV9 and TRBJ2-2, with a tentative D call TRBD1 (5 bases). The length of the CDR3 is 15 residues. Between the trimmed V and J ends, which lost 2 bases and 3 bases, there was a span of 11 bases. CDR1 and CDR2 (germline): SGDLS, YYNGEE. The CDR3 nucleotides read TGTGCCAGCAGCGTTTTAGACAGACACACCGGGGAGCTGTTTTTT. It specifies CASSVLDRHTGELFF.

In its sample, this clone was seen once. The V call is TRBV19, the J call TRBJ2-7; TRBD1 matches at 7 bases. Germline values: CDR1 LNHDA, CDR2 SQIVND (reference sequence). The CDR3 is 16 amino acids. V shed 5 bases, J shed 0 bases, and the junction held 10 bases outside the gene matches. CDR3 coding DNA: TGTGCCAGTAGTCTCGCCGGGACAGCAAACTCCTACGAGCAGTACTTC. It codes for CASSLAGTANSYEQYF.

V gene TRBV29-1 combines with J gene TRBJ2-2; D gene uncertain. Trimming took 7 bases from V and 4 from J, leaving 13 bases between them. Germline V lookup: CDR1 SQVTM, CDR2 ANQGSEA. The CDR3 is 13 amino acids. The CDR3 sequence is CSGGDRGTGELFF. For the CDR3, the DNA is TGCAGCGGAGGAGATAGAGGCACCGGGGAGCTGTTTTTT.

The V call is TRBV3-1 (or the pseudogene TRBV3-2), the J call TRBJ1-1, with unresolved D. Germline-derived CDR1 and CDR2 are LGHDT and YNNKEL (reference sequence). The V end was cut by 4 bases, the J end by 4 bases, with 7 bases between. This CDR3 has 12 residues. The CDR3 loop is CASSLGVTEAFF. The CDR3 bases are TGTGCCAGCAGCCTAGGAGTCACTGAAGCTTTCTTT.

The rearrangement links TRBV28 to TRBJ2-1; maybe TRBD2 (6 bases). Trimming stripped 5 bases from V and 9 bases from J, with 14 bases between. Per germline, CDR1 MDHEN and CDR2 SYDVKM. The length of the CDR3 is 13 residues. CDR3 coding DNA: TGTGCCAGCAGTCGCGGAGGGTTCGGTGAGCAGTTCTTC. Residues: CASSRGGFGEQFF.